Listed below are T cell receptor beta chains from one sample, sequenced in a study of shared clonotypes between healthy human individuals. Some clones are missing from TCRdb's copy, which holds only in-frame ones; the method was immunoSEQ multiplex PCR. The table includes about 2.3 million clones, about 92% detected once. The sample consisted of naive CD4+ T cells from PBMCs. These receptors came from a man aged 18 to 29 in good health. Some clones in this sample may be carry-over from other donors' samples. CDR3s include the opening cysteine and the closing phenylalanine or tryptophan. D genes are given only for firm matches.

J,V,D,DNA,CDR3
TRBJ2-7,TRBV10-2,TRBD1,TGCGCCAGCAGGGGGACAGGCACCCTGTACGAGCAGTACTTC,CASRGTGTLYEQYF
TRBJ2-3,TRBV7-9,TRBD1,TGTGCCAGCAGCTTAGACAGGGGTACAGATACGCAGTATTTT,CASSLDRGTDTQYF
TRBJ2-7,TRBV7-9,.,TGTGCCAGCAGCTTATCCCGACAGGTTAGCTACGAGCAGTACTTC,CASSLSRQVSYEQYF
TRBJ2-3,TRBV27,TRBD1,TGTGCCAGCAGTTTGGGCAGGGGGGATACGCAGTATTTT,CASSLGRGDTQYF
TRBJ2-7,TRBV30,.,TGTGCCGCTGGACCCCAGGGCCCCTACGAGCAGTACTTC,CAAGPQGPYEQYF
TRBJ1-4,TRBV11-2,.,TGTGCCAGCAGCTTAGTTCTAGCGACGAATGAAAAACTGTTTTTT,CASSLVLATNEKLFF
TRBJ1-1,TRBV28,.,TGTGCCAGCAGTTTAAATCTGGCTGAAGCTTTCTTT,CASSLNLAEAFF
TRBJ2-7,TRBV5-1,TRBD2,TGCGCCAGCAGCTTGACTAGCGGGGAATACGAGCAGTACTTC,CASSLTSGEYEQYF
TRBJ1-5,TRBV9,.,TGTGCCAGCAGCGTATCGCCATATCAGCCCCAGCATTTT,CASSVSPYQPQHF
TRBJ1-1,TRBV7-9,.,TGTGCCAGCAGCTTCGCCCAAAACACTGAAGCTTTCTTT,CASSFAQNTEAFF
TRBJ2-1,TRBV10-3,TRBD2,TGTGCCATCAGTTCCCTAGCGGGAGGAATGGCCACATCCTACAATGAGCAGTTCTTC,CAISSLAGGMATSYNEQFF
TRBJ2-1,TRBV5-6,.,TGTGCCAGCAGCCGGACTGGAGAGCAGTTCTTC,CASSRTGEQFF
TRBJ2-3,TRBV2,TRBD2,TGTGCCAGCAGTGCTTCGGGACTATTCACAGATACGCAGTATTTT,CASSASGLFTDTQYF